The rows below give T cell receptor beta chains drawn from one sample of a study of blood T cell repertoires in COVID-19. The repertoire was sequenced with immunoSEQ multiplex PCR; TCRdb's copy has only in-frame clones and lacks some. The sample lists roughly 120,000 clones, roughly 85% occurring once. Sequencing was carried out using peripheral blood. All receptors come from a woman between 55 and 75 years old with acute or convalescent COVID-19. The CDR3 runs from the conserved cysteine through the conserved F or W. Fields, in order: V gene, J gene, clone size, D gene, CDR3 protein, CDR3 DNA. D genes are given only for firm matches. Clone size appears in some rows only: once, few, many, or a class for an expanded clone.

TRBV5-1	TRBJ2-3	NA	NA	CASSFSSDTQYF	TGCGCCAGCAGCTTTAGTTCAGATACGCAGTATTTT
TRBV2	TRBJ2-7	NA	TRBD1	CASRRGQGAYEQYF	TGTGCCAGCAGAAGAGGACAGGGGGCCTACGAGCAGTACTTC
TRBV10-3	TRBJ1-1	once	NA	CAISGGDPGEAFF	TGTGCCATATCGGGAGGGGACCCAGGGGAAGCTTTCTTT
TRBV6-1	TRBJ2-3	NA	TRBD2	CASSEPWWRGGDF	TGTGCCAGCAGTGAACCGTGGTGGCGGGGGGGCGACTTT
TRBV30	TRBJ2-5	NA	NA	CAWSSLGRGETQYF	TGTGCCTGGAGTTCCCTCGGCAGGGGTGAGACCCAGTACTTC
TRBV6-2/TRBV6-3	TRBJ2-7	NA	TRBD1	CASSRDSFYEQYF	TGTGCCAGCAGCAGGGACAGCTTCTACGAGCAGTACTTC
TRBV9	TRBJ1-5	NA	NA	CASSVDAGNQPQHF	TGTGCCAGCAGCGTAGACGCAGGGAATCAGCCCCAGCATTTT
TRBV5-4	TRBJ2-1	NA	TRBD1	CASSRTPGDRGHNEQFF	TGTGCCAGCAGCAGGACTCCCGGGGACAGGGGCCACAATGAGCAGTTCTTC
TRBV28	TRBJ2-2	NA	TRBD2	CATAGGTSLATGELFF	TGTGCCACCGCGGGGGGGACTAGCCTTGCCACCGGGGAGCTGTTTTTT
TRBV18	TRBJ2-1	NA	TRBD2	CASSLPTGGPFF	TGTGCCAGCTCACTTCCCACGGGGGGGCCGTTCTTC
TRBV24-1	TRBJ2-3	NA	NA	CATSDSRRDTQYF	TGTGCCACCAGTGATTCGCGGCGGGATACGCAGTATTTT
TRBV30	TRBJ1-1	few	NA	CAWSVSAGDTEAFF	TGTGCCTGGAGTGTTTCCGCGGGGGACACTGAAGCTTTCTTT
TRBV20-1	TRBJ2-1	NA	NA	CSAHVAHEQFF	TGCAGTGCTCACGTGGCACATGAGCAGTTCTTC
TRBV5-1	TRBJ1-3	NA	NA	CASSLTGTSGNTIYF	TGCGCCAGCAGCCTAACAGGGACCTCTGGAAACACCATATATTTT
TRBV5-1	TRBJ1-6	NA	NA	CASSNGGDAGNSPLHF	TGCGCCAGCAGCAACGGGGGTGACGCAGGGAATTCACCCCTCCACTTT
TRBV28	TRBJ2-3	NA	NA	CASSFGSGSTDTQYF	TGTGCCAGCAGTTTCGGGAGTGGAAGCACAGATACGCAGTATTTT
TRBV28	TRBJ1-2	NA	NA	CASSPHTGVNYGYTF	TGTGCCAGCAGCCCCCATACGGGGGTTAACTATGGCTACACCTTC
TRBV11-2	TRBJ1-4	few	NA	CASSFDRQEKLFF	TGTGCCAGCAGCTTCGACCGACAAGAAAAACTGTTTTTT
TRBV10-3	TRBJ1-5	NA	TRBD1	CAIGGQERGSQHF	TGTGCCATCGGCGGACAGGAGCGGGGGTCCCAGCATTTT
TRBV3-1/TRBV3-2	TRBJ1-4	few	TRBD1	CASTQGGHGEKLFF	TGTGCCAGCACCCAGGGGGGGCACGGTGAAAAACTGTTTTTT
TRBV28	TRBJ1-1	NA	NA	CASREDRQGGTEAFF	TGTGCCAGCAGAGAAGATCGGCAGGGCGGCACTGAAGCTTTCTTT
TRBV5-1	TRBJ2-3	NA	TRBD2	CASSLGGRSTDTQYF	TGCGCCAGCAGCTTGGGCGGGAGGAGCACAGATACGCAGTATTTT
TRBV27	TRBJ1-4	NA	TRBD1	CASSFAGQGPANEKLFF	TGTGCCAGCAGTTTTGCGGGACAGGGGCCTGCTAATGAAAAACTGTTTTTT
TRBV24-1	TRBJ2-1	NA	TRBD1	CATSDFGQGAAEEQFF	TGTGCCACCAGTGATTTCGGACAGGGTGCTGCGGAGGAGCAGTTCTTC
TRBV7-2	TRBJ2-1	NA	TRBD2	CASSAGTSGNNEQFF	TGTGCCAGCAGCGCAGGGACTAGCGGGAACAATGAGCAGTTCTTC
TRBV7-8	TRBJ2-3	NA	TRBD2	CASSPVEWRGDTDTQYF	TGTGCCAGCAGCCCAGTCGAGTGGCGGGGGGACACAGATACGCAGTATTTT
TRBV6-2/TRBV6-3	TRBJ1-1	NA	NA	CASSSRGGRNTEAFF	TGTGCCAGCAGTTCCCGAGGGGGTAGGAACACTGAAGCTTTCTTT
TRBV5-6	TRBJ2-7	NA	NA	CASSLLGRSSYEQYF	TGTGCCAGCAGCTTGCTAGGTCGAAGCTCCTACGAGCAGTACTTC
TRBV18	TRBJ1-4	NA	NA	CASAGQSNEKLFF	TGTGCCAGCGCCGGACAGTCGAATGAAAAACTGTTTTTT
TRBV19	TRBJ2-1	NA	NA	CASLDRRSSYNEQFF	TGTGCCAGCCTAGACAGGCGGAGCTCCTACAATGAGCAGTTCTTC
TRBV11-2	TRBJ1-2	few	TRBD1	CASSLDSGTGGYYGYTF	TGTGCCAGCAGCTTAGACTCCGGGACAGGGGGCTACTATGGCTACACCTTC
TRBV27	TRBJ1-1	NA	TRBD1	CASSWGQGAQISEAFF	TGTGCCAGCAGTTGGGGACAGGGGGCGCAAATTAGTGAAGCTTTCTTT
TRBV2	TRBJ2-2	NA	NA	CASRRGREELFF	TGTGCCAGCAGGAGGGGGAGGGAGGAGCTGTTTTTT
TRBV25-1	TRBJ2-2	NA	NA	CAGQGNTGELFF	TGTGCCGGGCAGGGCAACACCGGGGAGCTGTTTTTT
TRBV27	TRBJ2-4	few	TRBD2	CASRKLAGGSLAKNIQYF	TGTGCCAGCAGGAAACTAGCGGGGGGTTCCCTAGCCAAAAACATTCAGTACTTC
TRBV7-3	TRBJ2-2	NA	NA	CASSHSGNTGELFF	TGTGCCAGCAGCCATAGCGGGAACACCGGGGAGCTGTTTTTT
TRBV6-1	TRBJ1-2	once	NA	CASSEAAWGSGYTF	TGTGCCAGCAGTGAAGCAGCCTGGGGCAGCGGCTACACCTTC
TRBV11-1	TRBJ2-3	once	NA	CASSLGGRADTQYF	TGTGCCAGCAGCTTAGGGGGCAGGGCAGATACGCAGTATTTT
TRBV30	TRBJ2-7	few	NA	CAWNSLAGSYEQYF	TGTGCCTGGAATTCCCTGGCAGGCTCCTACGAGCAGTACTTC
TRBV7-6	TRBJ2-7	NA	TRBD2	CASSPGASGGRAHEQYF	TGTGCCAGCAGCCCAGGGGCTAGCGGGGGGCGGGCCCACGAGCAGTACTTC
TRBV12-3/TRBV12-4	TRBJ1-1	NA	NA	CASSFAGKTEAFF	TGTGCCAGCAGTTTCGCAGGGAAGACTGAAGCTTTCTTT
TRBV7-9	TRBJ1-2	NA	NA	CASSTGGVGYGYTF	TGTGCCAGCAGCACCGGAGGGGTTGGCTATGGCTACACCTTC